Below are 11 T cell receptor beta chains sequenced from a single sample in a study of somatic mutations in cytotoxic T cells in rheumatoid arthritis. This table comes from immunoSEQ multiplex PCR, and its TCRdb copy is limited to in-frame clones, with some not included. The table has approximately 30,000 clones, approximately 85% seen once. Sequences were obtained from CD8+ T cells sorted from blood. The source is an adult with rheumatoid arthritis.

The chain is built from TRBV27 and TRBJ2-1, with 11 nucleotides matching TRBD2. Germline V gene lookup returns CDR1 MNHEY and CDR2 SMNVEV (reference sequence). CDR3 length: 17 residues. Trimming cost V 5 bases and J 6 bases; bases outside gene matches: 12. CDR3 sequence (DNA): TGTGCCAGCAGTCCCATCCCACTAGCGGGAGATGGCAATGAGCAGTTCTTC. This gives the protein CASSPIPLAGDGNEQFF.

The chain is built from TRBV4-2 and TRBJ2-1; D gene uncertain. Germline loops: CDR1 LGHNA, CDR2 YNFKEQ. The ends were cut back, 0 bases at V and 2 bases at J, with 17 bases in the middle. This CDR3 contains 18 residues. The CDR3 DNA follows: TGTGCCAGCAGCCAAGACCCCCCTTTGCCAGGCCCCTACAATGAGCAGTTCTTC. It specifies CASSQDPPLPGPYNEQFF.

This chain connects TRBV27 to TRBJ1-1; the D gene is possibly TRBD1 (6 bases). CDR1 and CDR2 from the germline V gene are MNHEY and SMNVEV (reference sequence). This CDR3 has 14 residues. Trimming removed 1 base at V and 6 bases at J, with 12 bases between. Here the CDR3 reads CASSLFPGVAEAFF. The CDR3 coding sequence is TGTGCCAGCAGTTTATTCCCAGGGGTGGCTGAAGCTTTCTTT.

As DNA, the CDR3 is TGTGCCAGCAGCCAAACACTGAACACTGAAGCTTTCTTT. Translating gives CASSQTLNTEAFF. J is TRBJ1-1 and V is TRBV13; unclear D gene. The ends were cut back, 5 bases at V and 0 bases at J, with 7 bases in the middle. This CDR3 region has 13 residues. Looked up from germline, CDR1 is PRHDT and CDR2 is FYEKMQ (reference sequence). Full variable domain (outside the CDR3, taken from reference TRBV13 and TRBJ1-1): AAGVIQSPRHLIKEKRETATLKCYPIPRHDTVYWYQQGPGQDPQFLISFYEKMQSDKGSIPDRFSAQQFSDYHSELNMSSLELGDSALYFCASSQTLNTEAFFGQGTRLTVV.

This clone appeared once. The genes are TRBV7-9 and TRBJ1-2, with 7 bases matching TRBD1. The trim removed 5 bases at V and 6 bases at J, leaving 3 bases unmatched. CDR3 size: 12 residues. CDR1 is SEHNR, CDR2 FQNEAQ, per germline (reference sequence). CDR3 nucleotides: TGTGCCAGCAGCCGGGACAGTGATGGCTACACCTTC. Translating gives CASSRDSDGYTF.

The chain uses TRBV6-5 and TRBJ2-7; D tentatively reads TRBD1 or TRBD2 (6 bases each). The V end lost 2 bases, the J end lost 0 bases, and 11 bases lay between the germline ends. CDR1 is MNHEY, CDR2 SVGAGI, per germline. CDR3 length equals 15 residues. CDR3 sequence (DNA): TGTGCCAGCAGTTACGGGGGGCAGAGCTCCTACGAGCAGTACTTC. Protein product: CASSYGGQSSYEQYF.

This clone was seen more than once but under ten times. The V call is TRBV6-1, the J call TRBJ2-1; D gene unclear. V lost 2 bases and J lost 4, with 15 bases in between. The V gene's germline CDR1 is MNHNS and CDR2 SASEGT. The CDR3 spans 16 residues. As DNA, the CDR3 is TGTGCCAGCAGTGAATCACGGGTCTCTTGGTACAATGAGCAGTTCTTC. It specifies CASSESRVSWYNEQFF.

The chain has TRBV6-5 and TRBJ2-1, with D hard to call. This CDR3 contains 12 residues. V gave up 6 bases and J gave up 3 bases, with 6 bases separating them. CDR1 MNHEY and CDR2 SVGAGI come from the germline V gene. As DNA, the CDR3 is TGTGCCAGCAGCACGGGCTACAATGAGCAGTTCTTC. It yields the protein CASSTGYNEQFF.

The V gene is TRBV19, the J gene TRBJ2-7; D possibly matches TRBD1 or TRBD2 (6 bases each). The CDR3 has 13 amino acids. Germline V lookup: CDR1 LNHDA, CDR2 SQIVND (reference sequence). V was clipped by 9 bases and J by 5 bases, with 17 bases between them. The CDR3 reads CARSRGPKDEQYF. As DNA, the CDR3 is TGTGCCAGGAGTCGGGGGCCTAAGGACGAGCAGTACTTC. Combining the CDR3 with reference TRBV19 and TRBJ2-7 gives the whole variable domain DGGITQSPKYLFRKEGQNVTLSCEQNLNHDAMYWYRQDPGQGLRLIYYSQIVNDFQKGDIAEGYSVSREKKESFPLTVTSAQKNPTAFYLCARSRGPKDEQYFGPGTRLTVT.

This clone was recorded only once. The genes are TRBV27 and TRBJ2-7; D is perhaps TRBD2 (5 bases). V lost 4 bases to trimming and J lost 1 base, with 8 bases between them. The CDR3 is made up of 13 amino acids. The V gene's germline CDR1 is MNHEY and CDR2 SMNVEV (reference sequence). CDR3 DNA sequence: TGTGCCAGCAGTTACTCGGGGTCCTACGAGCAGTACTTC. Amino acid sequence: CASSYSGSYEQYF.

CDR3 sequence (DNA): TGTGCCAGCAGTGAATATCAGGGGACATTAAACACTGAAGCTTTCTTT. Amino acids: CASSEYQGTLNTEAFF. The V gene is TRBV2, the J gene TRBJ1-1; TRBD1 is a possible D gene (6 bases). With 2 bases removed from V and 2 bases from J, the gap between germline ends came to 15 bases. The CDR3 runs 16 residues. The germline gives CDR1 SNHLY, CDR2 FYNNEI.